The present T cell receptor (beta chain) was sequenced within a study of blood T cell repertoires in COVID-19 (dated by TCRdb to 2018 to 2021). With respect to the entire study: Collaborator samples came from the United States, Italy and Spain and covered acute and convalescent phases of COVID-19. Samples were obtained from the ongoing ImmuneRACE study (first 160 participants) and from about 1,300 subjects provided by 6 global collaborators. Deeply sampled blood TCRbeta repertoires from subjects exposed to, actively infected with, or recovered from COVID-19 were included in the dataset. The repertoires were made available in a free public database intended to serve as a resource for research on the immune response to SARS-CoV-2. Sample metadata almost always included a de-identified subject ID, COVID-19 status, age in years and sex. Where HLA class I and class II types were available, the types were taken from metadata supplied by the sample provider, not from assay-based typing. The prospective study material was composed of cDNA or gDNA derived from T cells, B-cell-depleted T cells, or PBMCs. General study outcomes and caveats: The amount of clinical and demographic metadata varied by source and participant and was provided uncurated.

TCRbeta CDR3 regions were amplified from genomic DNA by means of the immunoSEQ Assay, a bias-controlled multiplex PCR. Turning to the authors' computational methods: Nucleated cell counts per sample were estimated from amplification of reference gene primers within the assay. Sequence reads were collapsed and filtered to measure the absolute abundance of every unique TCRbeta CDR3 rearrangement. Productive Simpson clonality was computed per sample as the square root of Simpson's diversity index over productive rearrangements. TCRdb took over this immuneACCESS table, retaining in-frame rearrangements with V and J assigned. Such tables are incomplete; in checked studies, under half of the missing clones stem from an unresolved V gene, and the remainder is unexplained. D and trimming come from the DNA, and the V and J calls and clone size come from that table. For this sample the table gives about 190,000 clones, of which 70% to 90% were detected only once. The top ten clonotypes cover about 6.8% of the sample.

From the cysteine up to the phenylalanine, the CDR3 has a length of 14 residues. Solely the CDR3 DNA is kept, with 42 bases framed from the first base. The V end loses 7 bases and the J end loses 8 bases, and a stretch of 17 bases separates them. Via the germline V gene, CDR1 is MDHEN and CDR2 SYDVKM. Comment on this clone: Its cognate antigen has yet to be identified. Base quality data are lacking; no much larger clone is found one base away.

A second Seattle source provided samples from volunteer blood donors who had recovered from COVID-19. Each collaborating institution followed its own protocols to collect whole blood in K2EDTA tubes. For TCRbeta analysis, collaborator samples were shipped as frozen whole blood, as isolated PBMCs, or as DNA extracted from either sample type. The chain joins TRBV28 to TRBJ2-2; possibly the D gene is TRBD2, per 6 matching bases. The origin of this receptor is a woman between 40 and 55 years old who had recovered from COVID-19. Sample: peripheral blood. The CDR3 region: CASTVGGRGGELFF. Read as DNA, the sequence is TGTGCCAGCACCGTTGGGGGGAGAGGAGGGGAGCTGTTTTTT.